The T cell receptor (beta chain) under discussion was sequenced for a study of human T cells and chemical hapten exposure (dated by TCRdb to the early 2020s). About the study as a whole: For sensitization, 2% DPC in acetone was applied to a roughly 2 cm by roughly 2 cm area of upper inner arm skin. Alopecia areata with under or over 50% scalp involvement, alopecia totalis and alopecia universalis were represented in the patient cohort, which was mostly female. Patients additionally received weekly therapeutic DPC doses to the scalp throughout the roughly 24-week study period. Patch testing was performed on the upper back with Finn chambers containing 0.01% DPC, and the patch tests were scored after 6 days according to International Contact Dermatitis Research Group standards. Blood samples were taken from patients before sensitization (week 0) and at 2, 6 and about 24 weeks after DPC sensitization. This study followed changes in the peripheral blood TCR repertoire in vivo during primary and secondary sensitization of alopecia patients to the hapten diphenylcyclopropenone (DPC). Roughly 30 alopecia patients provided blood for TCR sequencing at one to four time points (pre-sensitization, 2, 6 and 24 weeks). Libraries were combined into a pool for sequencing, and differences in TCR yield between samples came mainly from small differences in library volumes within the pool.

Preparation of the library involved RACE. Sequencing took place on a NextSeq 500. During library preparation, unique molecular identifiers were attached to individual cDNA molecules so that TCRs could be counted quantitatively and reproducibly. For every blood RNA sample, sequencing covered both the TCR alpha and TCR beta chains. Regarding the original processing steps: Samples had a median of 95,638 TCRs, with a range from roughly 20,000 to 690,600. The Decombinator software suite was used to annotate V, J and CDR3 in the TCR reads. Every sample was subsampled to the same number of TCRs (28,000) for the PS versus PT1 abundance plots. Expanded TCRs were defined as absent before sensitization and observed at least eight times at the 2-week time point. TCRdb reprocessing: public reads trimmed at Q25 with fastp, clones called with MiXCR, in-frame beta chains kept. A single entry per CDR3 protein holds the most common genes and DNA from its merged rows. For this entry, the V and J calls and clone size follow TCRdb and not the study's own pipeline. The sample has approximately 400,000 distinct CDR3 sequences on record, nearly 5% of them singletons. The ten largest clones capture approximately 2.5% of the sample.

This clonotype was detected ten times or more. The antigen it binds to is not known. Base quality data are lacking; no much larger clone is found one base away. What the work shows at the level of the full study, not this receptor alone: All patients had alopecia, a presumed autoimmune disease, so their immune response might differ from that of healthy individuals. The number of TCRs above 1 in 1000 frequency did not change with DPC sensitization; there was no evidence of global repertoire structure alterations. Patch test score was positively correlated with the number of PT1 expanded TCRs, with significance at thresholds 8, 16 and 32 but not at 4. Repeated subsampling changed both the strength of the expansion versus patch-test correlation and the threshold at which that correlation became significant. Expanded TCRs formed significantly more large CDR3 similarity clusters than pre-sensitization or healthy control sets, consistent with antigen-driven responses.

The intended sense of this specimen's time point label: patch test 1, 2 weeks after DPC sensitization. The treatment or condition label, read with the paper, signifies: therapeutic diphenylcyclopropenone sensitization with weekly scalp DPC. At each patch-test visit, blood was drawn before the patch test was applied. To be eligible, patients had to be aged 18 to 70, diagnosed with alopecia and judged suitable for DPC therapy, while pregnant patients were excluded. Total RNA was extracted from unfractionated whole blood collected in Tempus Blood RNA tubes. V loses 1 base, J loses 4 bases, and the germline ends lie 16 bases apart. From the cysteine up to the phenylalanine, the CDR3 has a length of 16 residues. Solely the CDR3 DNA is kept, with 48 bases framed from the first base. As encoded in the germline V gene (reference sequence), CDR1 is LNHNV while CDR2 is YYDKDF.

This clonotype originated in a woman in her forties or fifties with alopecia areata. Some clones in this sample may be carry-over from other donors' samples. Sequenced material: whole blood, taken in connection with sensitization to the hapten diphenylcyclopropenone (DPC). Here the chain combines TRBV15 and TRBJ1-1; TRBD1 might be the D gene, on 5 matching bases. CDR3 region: CATSRGNRGASTEAFF. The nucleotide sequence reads TGTGCCACCAGCAGAGGTAATCGGGGCGCGAGCACTGAAGCTTTCTTT.